This T cell receptor (beta chain) was sequenced during a study of shared clonotypes between healthy human individuals. CD45RO-negative, CCR7-selected cells formed the naive CD8 fraction, which excluded terminally differentiated effector memory CD45RA+ cells. Assay used: immunoSEQ multiplex PCR; TCRdb lists only in-frame clones, some missing. The sample holds roughly 770,000 clones, 96% seen once. The V and J ends lost 6 bases and 7 bases respectively, with 19 bases between them. The CDR3 runs 15 residues. CDR1 MNHEY and CDR2 SMNVEV come from the germline V gene (reference sequence). Sequenced input: naive CD8+ T cells sorted from blood. The TCR comes from a man aged 25 to 40 in good health. The J gene is TRBJ2-1, the V gene TRBV27, with D possibly matching TRBD2 (6 bases). The CDR3 protein is CASSPGGTAGNEQFF. The CDR3, as DNA: TGTGCCAGCAGCCCTGGGGGGACGGCGGGGAATGAGCAGTTCTTC.